Presented here are 30 T cell receptor beta chains from one specimen sequenced in a study of identical twins. TCRdb processed the 5' RACE reads anew with MiXCR; each CDR3 protein has one entry. The table includes just under 550,000 distinct CDR3 sequences, approximately 14% detected once. The data were also submitted as part of a second study, on yellow fever vaccine responses in identical twins.

Sequencing was done on a sample of CD4+ T cells sorted from blood. These receptors came from a woman in her late teens or twenties in good health.

This clonotype was seen many times. V is TRBV20-1 and J is TRBJ2-1, with 9 positions matching TRBD2. Germline V CDR1 and CDR2: DFQATT, SNEGSKA (reference sequence). The CDR3 consists of 14 residues. With V trimmed by 5 bases and J by 1 base, 3 bases remained unmatched. The CDR3 nucleotides are TGCAGTGCTTTGAGCGGGAGGTCCTACAATGAGCAGTTCTTC. It specifies CSALSGRSYNEQFF.

This clonotype appeared a few times. CDR3 loop: CASSLRTVLDTQYF. CDR3 coding DNA: TGTGCCAGCAGCTTGAGGACAGTCTTAGATACGCAGTATTTT. The V call is TRBV5-5, the J call TRBJ2-3; D possibly corresponds to TRBD1 (6 bases). Germline V lookup: CDR1 SGHKS, CDR2 YYEKEE (reference sequence). CDR3 length equals 14 residues. Trimming shortened V by 1 base and J by 5 bases, and 11 bases separated the two germline ends.

The chain carries TRBV15 and TRBJ1-6; D is unresolved. CDR3 length: 14 residues. Germline V gives CDR1 LNHNV, CDR2 YYDKDF (reference sequence). The V end lost 0 bases, the J end lost 14 bases, and 14 bases lay between the germline ends. The CDR3 protein is CATSRDRTELTLHF. As DNA, the CDR3 is TGTGCCACCAGCAGAGACCGGACGGAGTTAACCCTCCACTTT.

This chain joins TRBV20-1 and TRBJ2-1; TRBD2 agrees at 7 bases. Germline assignment: CDR1 DFQATT and CDR2 SNEGSKA (reference sequence). The length of the CDR3 is 17 residues. V lost 3 bases, J lost 1 base, and 12 bases stayed unmatched. CDR3 in DNA: TGCAGTGCTAGTCGTAGCGGGTCCAAACTATCCTACAATGAGCAGTTCTTC. The encoded protein is CSASRSGSKLSYNEQFF.

This clonotype was seen ten or more times. The CDR3 DNA is TGTGCCAGCAGGGGACAGGGAGGTGGAGAAAAACTGTTTTTT. Protein product: CASRGQGGGEKLFF. The chain is built from TRBV6-1 and TRBJ1-4; 9 bases align to TRBD1. CDR3 size: 14 residues. Germline V gene lookup returns CDR1 MNHNS and CDR2 SASEGT. The V and J ends lost 6 bases and 8 bases, in that order; junction bases with no gene match: 7.

The CDR3 DNA follows: TGTGCCAGCAGTTTGGGACGACGAATCGGGGAGCAGGGGGAAGCTTTCTTT. Amino acid sequence: CASSLGRRIGEQGEAFF. The chain combines TRBV12-3 or TRBV12-4 with TRBJ1-1, with a tentative D call TRBD1 (6 bases). This CDR3 is built from 17 residues. With 3 bases removed from V and 8 bases from J, the gap between germline ends came to 25 bases.

V and J are TRBV18 and TRBJ1-1, with 8 bases aligning to TRBD1. Trimming cost V 3 bases and J 3 bases; bases outside gene matches: 3. CDR1 and CDR2 (germline): KGHSH, LQKENI. The CDR3 contains 14 residues. The CDR3 reads CASSPTGAYTEAFF. The CDR3 DNA sequence: TGTGCCAGCTCACCGACAGGGGCGTACACTGAAGCTTTCTTT.

This clonotype was recorded a few times. The chain couples TRBV12-3 or TRBV12-4 to TRBJ2-4; either TRBD1 or TRBD2 may fit D (5 bases each). This CDR3 is 14 amino acids long. The V end lost 5 bases, the J end lost 8 bases, and 16 bases lay between the germline ends. The CDR3 sequence: CASSPQARGDIQYF. In DNA, the CDR3 is TGTGCCAGCAGTCCTCAGGCCCGAGGGGACATTCAGTACTTC.

J is TRBJ2-7 and V is TRBV5-6, with 11 positions matching TRBD2. Germline CDR1 and CDR2: SGHDT and YYEEEE. The CDR3 sequence is 16 residues long. V lost 3 bases and J lost 0; bases outside the gene matches: 5. CDR3 coding DNA: TGTGCCAGCAGCTCATCTAGCGGGAGGAGCTCCTACGAGCAGTACTTC. This encodes CASSSSSGRSSYEQYF.

The chain links TRBV11-2 to TRBJ1-2, with a tentative D call TRBD1 (6 bases). The CDR3 totals 16 residues. V dropped 2 bases and J dropped 3 bases, with 16 bases sitting between them. Per germline, CDR1 SGHAT and CDR2 FQNNGV. In DNA, the CDR3 is TGTGCCAGCAGCTTAACCCGGGACACAGCCTACTATGGCTACACCTTC. Protein product: CASSLTRDTAYYGYTF.

There are many counts of this clonotype. CDR3 DNA sequence: TGTGCCAGCAGTTCTTTGCAGGGGACAGATACGCAGTATTTT. This sequence encodes CASSSLQGTDTQYF. The chain couples TRBV12-3 or TRBV12-4 to TRBJ2-3; D is perhaps TRBD1 (6 bases). The CDR3 has 14 residues. V was cut by 4 bases and J by 3 bases, with 11 bases left in between.

The chain carries TRBV28 and TRBJ1-5; 7 bases fit TRBD1. The ends lost 3 bases at V and 0 bases at J; junction bases unmatched: 2. This CDR3 comprises 15 residues. The germline V gene has CDR1 MDHEN and CDR2 SYDVKM. The CDR3 loop is CASSLWDSSNQPQHF. CDR3 nucleotides: TGTGCCAGCAGTTTGTGGGACAGTAGCAATCAGCCCCAGCATTTT.

CDR3 DNA sequence: TGCAGTGCTAGGAGCTTGAGACTAGCGGGACTCTACGAGCAGTACTTC. Translation gives CSARSLRLAGLYEQYF. This chain connects TRBV20-1 to TRBJ2-7; TRBD2 agrees at 11 bases. The V gene end was trimmed by 3 bases and the J gene end by 3 bases; junction bases not matched to a gene: 10. Germline V gene data show CDR1 as DFQATT and CDR2 as SNEGSKA (reference sequence). CDR3 length: 16 amino acids.

This sequence joins TRBV2 and TRBJ1-6; TRBD1 might be the D (6 bases). Germline V gene sequence: CDR1 SNHLY, CDR2 FYNNEI. The CDR3 is 14 amino acids. V gave up 8 bases and J gave up 10 bases, with 18 bases separating them. This chain's CDR3 is CASGLQGRGSPLHF. The CDR3 DNA reads TGTGCCAGCGGACTACAGGGACGGGGATCACCCCTCCACTTT.

The rearrangement joins TRBV3-1 to TRBJ2-3, with D perhaps TRBD1 (6 bases). V lost 5 bases and J lost 5, with 20 bases in between. Per the germline V gene, CDR1 is LGHDT and CDR2 is YNNKEL (reference sequence). CDR3 length equals 16 residues. The chain's CDR3 is CASSSPGQMGRDTQYF. The CDR3 DNA reads TGTGCCAGCAGCAGTCCGGGACAAATGGGAAGAGATACGCAGTATTTT.

This clonotype came up many times. J is TRBJ2-7 and V is TRBV6-5; possible D gene TRBD1, 5 bases. Germline V lookup: CDR1 MNHEY, CDR2 SVGAGI. The CDR3 runs to 13 residues. V was shortened by 5 bases and J by 2 bases, with 10 bases between the two germline ends. DNA of the CDR3: TGTGCCAGCAGTACTGACAGAACCTACGAGCAGTACTTC. Protein sequence: CASSTDRTYEQYF.

The rearrangement uses TRBV12-3 or TRBV12-4 and TRBJ2-1; 9 nucleotides line up with TRBD2. The CDR3 has 18 residues. V trimming: 3 bases; J trimming: 2 bases; junction bases outside the gene matches: 11. DNA of the CDR3: TGTGCCAGCAGTTTTAGCGGGGGTTGGGGGAAACCCTACAATGAGCAGTTCTTC. Its protein is CASSFSGGWGKPYNEQFF.

This clonotype has a handful of counts. This chain joins TRBV19 and TRBJ2-1; 15 bases map to TRBD2. V lost 3 bases and J lost 8; bases outside the gene matches: 5. The CDR3 covers 16 residues. CDR1 is LNHDA, CDR2 SQIVND, per germline (reference sequence). The CDR3 reads CASSIWGLAGGDEQFF. The CDR3 coding sequence is TGTGCCAGTAGTATCTGGGGACTAGCGGGAGGAGATGAGCAGTTCTTC.

This clonotype came up a few times. The chain combines TRBV29-1 with TRBJ2-1; TRBD2 aligns across 8 bases. The CDR3 spans 13 residues. The V segment lost 7 bases and the J segment 5 bases; nucleotides outside the gene matches: 7. Germline V gene lookup returns CDR1 SQVTM and CDR2 ANQGSEA. The CDR3 region has the DNA TGCAGCGGGGGACTAGGGGCCCACAATGAGCAGTTCTTC. It translates to CSGGLGAHNEQFF.

The V gene is TRBV10-3, the J gene TRBJ2-7; possibly TRBD1 or TRBD2 for D (5 bases each). CDR1 ENHRY and CDR2 SYGVKD come from the germline V gene. Trimming cost V 1 base and J 4 bases, with 11 bases left between them. This CDR3 comprises 14 residues. The CDR3 region is CAISELGPEYEQYV. The CDR3 nucleotides read TGTGCCATCAGTGAGTTGGGACCCGAATACGAGCAGTACGTC.

The rearrangement links TRBV9 to TRBJ2-1, with D maybe TRBD2 (6 bases). Germline assignment: CDR1 SGDLS and CDR2 YYNGEE. The CDR3 is 15 amino acids. With 5 bases removed from V and 7 bases from J, the gap between germline ends came to 19 bases. In DNA, the CDR3 is TGTGCCAGCAGTAAAGAGGCGGGAATCGGGAATGAGCAGTTCTTC. Protein: CASSKEAGIGNEQFF.

The J gene is TRBJ1-2, the V gene TRBV2; D gene unclear. V was cut by 0 bases and J by 4 bases, with 9 bases left in between. The V gene's germline CDR1 is SNHLY and CDR2 FYNNEI. This CDR3 is built from 14 residues. This CDR3 reads CASSEAFEGYGYTF. CDR3 coding DNA: TGTGCCAGCAGTGAAGCGTTTGAGGGCTATGGCTACACCTTC.

V gene TRBV5-1 combines with J gene TRBJ1-1, with 11 positions matching TRBD1. The germline CDR1 and CDR2 sequences are SGHRS and YFSETQ. The CDR3 is made up of 15 amino acids. The junction had 6 bases not matched to a gene; V was cut back by 4 bases and J by 4 bases. The CDR3 DNA follows: TGCGCCAGCAGCCCATCGGGGACAGGGGGCACTGAAGCTTTCTTT. Its protein product is CASSPSGTGGTEAFF.

The chain has TRBV14 and TRBJ2-6; perhaps TRBD1 as D (6 bases). Germline V gene sequence: CDR1 SGHDN, CDR2 FVKESK. This CDR3 contains 17 residues. V lost 1 base, J lost 4 bases, and 14 bases lay in between. In nucleotides, the CDR3 is TGTGCCAGCAGCCAAGCGACAGGTTGGAGGGGGGCCAACGTCCTGACTTTC. Protein: CASSQATGWRGANVLTF.

This clonotype was recorded a few times. The gene calls are TRBV2 and TRBJ2-4, with 10 bases matching TRBD2. The CDR3 covers 18 residues. V dropped 1 base and J dropped 0; count of bases not matched to a gene: 6. Germline assignment: CDR1 SNHLY and CDR2 FYNNEI. DNA of the CDR3: TGTGCCAGCAGTGAAGTTAGCGGGGGGCCCCTAGCCAAAAACATTCAGTACTTC. Encoded protein: CASSEVSGGPLAKNIQYF.

This chain links TRBV28 with TRBJ2-7, with 7 bases lining up with TRBD1. The CDR3 covers 15 residues. CDR1 MDHEN and CDR2 SYDVKM come from the germline V gene. Trimming cost V 6 bases and J 3 bases; bases outside gene matches: 11. The CDR3 is CASREGQQALYEQYF. The CDR3 DNA follows: TGTGCCAGCAGAGAGGGACAGCAGGCTCTCTACGAGCAGTACTTC.

The genes are TRBV12-3 or TRBV12-4 and TRBJ1-4, with D unclear. The CDR3 sequence is 14 residues long. V shed 2 bases and J shed 8 bases, with 12 bases lying between them. The CDR3, as DNA: TGTGCCAGCAGTTTACGTCCCCAGGAGGAAAAACTGTTTTTT. The encoded protein is CASSLRPQEEKLFF.

This clonotype was seen a handful of times. This rearrangement joins TRBV2 to TRBJ2-1; 9 bases agree with TRBD2. This CDR3 spans 16 amino acids. Losses at the gene ends were 8 bases for V and 7 bases for J; bases not matched to a gene: 15. Looked up from germline, CDR1 is SNHLY and CDR2 is FYNNEI. CDR3 bases: TGTGCCAGCGGAAGAGGGGGGCGGGAGGGCCTAAATGAGCAGTTCTTC. This sequence encodes CASGRGGREGLNEQFF.

This clonotype turned up a few times. J is TRBJ2-2 and V is TRBV18; D perhaps matches TRBD1 (5 bases). The CDR3 loop spans 16 amino acids. Per the germline V gene, CDR1 is KGHSH and CDR2 is LQKENI. The V end lost 4 bases, the J end lost 2 bases, and 14 bases lay between the germline ends. The CDR3 DNA reads as TGTGCCAGCTCACGCGATACAGGCGGCAACACCGGGGAGCTGTTTTTT. This sequence encodes CASSRDTGGNTGELFF.

This clonotype has a handful of counts. CDR3 DNA sequence: TGTGCCAGCTCACCGGCCGGGAAGCCTGAAGCTTTCTTT. The encoded protein is CASSPAGKPEAFF. The chain is built from TRBV18 and TRBJ1-1; D unclear. Germline values: CDR1 KGHSH, CDR2 LQKENI. Trimming shortened V by 3 bases and J by 6 bases, and 11 bases separated the two germline ends. The CDR3 runs 13 residues.